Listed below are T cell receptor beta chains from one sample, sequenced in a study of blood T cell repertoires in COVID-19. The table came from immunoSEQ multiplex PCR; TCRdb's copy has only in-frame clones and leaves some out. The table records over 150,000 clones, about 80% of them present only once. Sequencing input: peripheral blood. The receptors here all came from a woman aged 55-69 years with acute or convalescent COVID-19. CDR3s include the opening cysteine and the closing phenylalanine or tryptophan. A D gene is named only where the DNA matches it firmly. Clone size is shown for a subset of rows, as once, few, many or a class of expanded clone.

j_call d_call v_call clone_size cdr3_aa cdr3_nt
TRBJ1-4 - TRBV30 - CAWKTAAIEKLFF TGTGCCTGGAAGACTGCCGCCATCGAAAAACTGTTTTTT
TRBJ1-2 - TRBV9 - CASSASWGDGYTF TGTGCCAGCAGCGCGAGCTGGGGGGATGGCTACACCTTC
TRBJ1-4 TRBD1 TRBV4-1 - CASSRQQGAGEKLFF TGCGCCAGCAGCCGCCAACAGGGGGCTGGGGAAAAACTGTTTTTT
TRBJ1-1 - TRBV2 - CASRRQVGNTEAFF TGTGCCAGCAGGAGACAGGTGGGGAACACTGAAGCTTTCTTT
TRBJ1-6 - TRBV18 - CASSQNLQDFLYNSPLHF TGTGCCAGCTCCCAAAATCTTCAGGACTTCCTCTATAATTCACCCCTCCACTTT
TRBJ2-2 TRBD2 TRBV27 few CASRILAGLTGELFF TGTGCCAGCAGGATACTAGCGGGGTTAACCGGGGAGCTGTTTTTT
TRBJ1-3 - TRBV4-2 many CASSQAGTVSGNTIYF TGTGCCAGCAGCCAAGCTGGTACAGTATCTGGAAACACCATATATTTT
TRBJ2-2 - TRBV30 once CAWSVVMGRGELFF TGTGCCTGGAGTGTAGTAATGGGCAGGGGGGAGCTGTTTTTT
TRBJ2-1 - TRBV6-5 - CASSYDSGTQNEQFF TGTGCCAGCAGTTACGACTCCGGGACTCAGAATGAGCAGTTCTTC
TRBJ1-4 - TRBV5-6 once CASSLGRATNEKLFF TGTGCCAGCAGCTTGGGGAGAGCAACTAATGAAAAACTGTTTTTT